This entry describes one T cell receptor beta chain. Its antigen is currently unknown. These data are taken from a study of blood T cells in healthy people across ages. Study outcomes and limitations: Estimates drawn from one million T cells were deemed to understate diversity.

It was with a sample-barcoded 5' primer and a J-beta primer mix that a second PCR of roughly 7 to 12 cycles was run. The template-switch adaptor was a 5' adaptor with 12 random nucleotides. It tagged each cDNA molecule. TCRdb itself ran the 5' RACE reads through MiXCR, one entry per CDR3 protein. The profile shows about 670,000 distinct CDR3 sequences, approximately 40% of them singletons. The CDR3 runs 15 residues. Germline lookup yields CDR1 SGHTA and CDR2 FQGNSA. Trimming removed 5 bases from V and 4 bases from J, with 15 bases in between. The TCR was taken from a man older than 75 in good health. Sequencing used blood. The chain recombines TRBV7-2 with TRBJ2-1; D is possibly TRBD1 (6 bases). This CDR3 is CASSPDSATYNEQFF. In nucleotides, the CDR3 is TGTGCCAGCAGCCCGGACAGTGCGACATACAATGAGCAGTTCTTC.